The rows below give T cell receptor beta chains drawn from one sample of a study of cytomegalovirus exposure and HLA in healthy donors. This table comes from immunoSEQ multiplex PCR, and its TCRdb copy is limited to in-frame clones, with some not included. The profile shows about 170,000 clones, roughly 84% of them singletons. What was sequenced was PBMCs. These receptors came from a man between 25 and 39 years old in good health and CMV-seropositive. Both conserved end residues are part of each CDR3. The D gene is left open where the match is weak. A clone size is listed for some rows: how often the clone was seen (once, few, many), or a class if it is expanded.

TRBV19	few	TRBD2	TRBJ2-5	CASSMAGGPQETQYF	TGTGCCAGTAGTATGGCGGGAGGCCCCCAAGAGACCCAGTACTTC
TRBV7-8	.	.	TRBJ1-1	CASSLGGGGSTEAFF	TGTGCCAGCAGCTTAGGTGGGGGCGGTAGCACTGAAGCTTTCTTT
TRBV11-2	once	TRBD2	TRBJ2-3	CASSLEAGGVWDTQYF	TGTGCCAGCAGCCTAGAAGCGGGAGGGGTGTGGGATACGCAGTATTTT
TRBV19	.	.	TRBJ1-4	CASSIALRGYNEKLFF	TGTGCCAGTAGTATAGCCCTCAGGGGATACAATGAAAAACTGTTTTTT
TRBV18	.	TRBD1	TRBJ2-5	CASSHRGPEETQYF	TGTGCCAGCTCACACAGGGGGCCGGAGGAGACCCAGTACTTC
TRBV9	.	.	TRBJ2-6	CASSVEGFSGANVLTF	TGTGCCAGCAGCGTGGAGGGTTTCTCTGGGGCCAACGTCCTGACTTTC
TRBV7-2	.	.	TRBJ2-7	CASSLTGRYEQYF	TGTGCCAGCAGTTTAACAGGGAGATACGAGCAGTACTTC
TRBV5-1	.	TRBD2	TRBJ2-1	CASSNGLAVPFF	TGCGCCAGCAGCAACGGACTAGCGGTCCCCTTCTTC
TRBV5-4	.	.	TRBJ1-3	CASSLGGGAEGNTIYF	TGTGCCAGCAGCTTGGGGGGGGGCGCAGAGGGAAACACCATATATTTT
TRBV5-1	.	.	TRBJ1-1	CASSLKEGRNTEAFF	TGCGCCAGCAGCTTGAAGGAGGGAAGGAACACTGAAGCTTTCTTT
TRBV19	.	TRBD1	TRBJ1-3	CASTDRSLGNTIYF	TGTGCCAGCACGGACAGGTCCCTCGGAAACACCATATATTTT
TRBV7-2	.	.	TRBJ2-3	CASSLATTSTDTQYF	TGTGCCAGCAGCTTAGCTACTACTAGCACAGATACGCAGTATTTT
TRBV6-5	.	.	TRBJ1-4	CASSYSYDTGQEKLFF	TGTGCCAGCAGTTACTCCTACGATACAGGACAGGAAAAACTGTTTTTT
TRBV29-1	.	TRBD2	TRBJ2-3	CSAPPSGSLSDTQYF	TGCAGCGCGCCACCTAGCGGGAGCTTATCAGATACGCAGTATTTT
TRBV5-8	few	.	TRBJ2-2	CASSYSLNTGELFF	TGTGCCAGCAGCTATTCCCTAAACACCGGGGAGCTGTTTTTT
TRBV5-4	.	.	TRBJ2-2	CASSLAGRGTGELFF	TGTGCCAGCAGCTTGGCCGGTCGGGGGACCGGGGAGCTGTTTTTT